This T cell receptor (beta chain) came from a study of cytomegalovirus exposure and HLA in healthy donors. In germline, CDR1 is SGDLS, CDR2 YYNGEE. V lost 4 bases and J lost 1, with 8 bases in between. The CDR3 runs to 14 residues. 13 Jbeta primers and 60 Vbeta primers were used for the PCR. Profiling relied on immunoSEQ multiplex PCR, and the TCRdb table lists in-frame clones only, not all of them. The table records roughly 77,000 clones, over 65% of them present only once. This sequence was found in a man aged 35-49 years in good health and CMV-seronegative. The source material was PBMCs. The V and J genes are TRBV9 and TRBJ1-4; D perhaps matches TRBD1 (5 bases). The CDR3 sequence is CASSMTVTNEKLFF. DNA of the CDR3: TGTGCCAGCAGCATGACAGTAACTAATGAAAAACTGTTTTTT.